The rows below give T cell receptor beta chains drawn from one sample of a study of PD-L1 blockade in urothelial cancer. Profiled with immunoSEQ multiplex PCR; TCRdb holds only in-frame clones, not every one. The sample records 56,000 or so clones, more than 70% being singletons. The specimen comprised PBMCs, sampled around atezolizumab (anti-PD-L1) treatment. All receptors derive from a man aged 45-65 years with urothelial cancer. CDR3s include the opening cysteine and the closing phenylalanine or tryptophan. The D gene is left open where the match is weak. Clone size is given for some rows only: seen once, a few or many times, or a class if the clone is expanded.

length: 15; size: -; V: TRBV19; J: TRBJ2-7; D: TRBD1; CDR3: CASSIGVGTGSEQYF; DNA: TGTGCCAGTAGTATAGGCGTGGGGACAGGGAGCGAGCAGTACTTC
length: 17; size: -; V: TRBV28; J: TRBJ2-2; D: TRBD1; CDR3: CASSFGQGAVLAGELFF; DNA: TGTGCCAGCAGTTTCGGACAGGGGGCTGTTTTAGCCGGGGAGCTGTTTTTT
length: 14; size: once; V: TRBV27; J: TRBJ2-7; D: TRBD2; CDR3: CASSWLAGIYEQYF; DNA: TGTGCCAGCAGTTGGCTAGCGGGGATTTACGAGCAGTACTTC
length: 13; size: once; V: TRBV6-1; J: TRBJ2-5; D: -; CDR3: CASSVTDRETQYF; DNA: TGTGCCAGCAGTGTGACAGACCGAGAGACCCAGTACTTC
length: 13; size: few; V: TRBV7-3; J: TRBJ2-7; D: TRBD1; CDR3: CASSPTGHSEQYF; DNA: TGTGCCAGCAGCCCGACAGGGCACAGCGAGCAGTACTTC
length: 17; size: -; V: TRBV4-1; J: TRBJ2-2; D: TRBD2; CDR3: CASSQVGLAANTGELFF; DNA: TGCGCCAGCAGCCAAGTTGGACTAGCGGCGAACACCGGGGAGCTGTTTTTT
length: 16; size: -; V: TRBV11-1; J: TRBJ2-1; D: TRBD2; CDR3: CASSPQAGGAGDEQFF; DNA: TGTGCCAGCAGCCCTCAGGCGGGGGGGGCGGGGGATGAGCAGTTCTTC
length: 16; size: once; V: TRBV7-3; J: TRBJ2-3; D: TRBD1; CDR3: CASSPRTGGYTDTQYF; DNA: TGTGCCAGCAGCCCCCGGACAGGGGGCTACACAGATACGCAGTATTTT
length: 19; size: -; V: TRBV19; J: TRBJ1-3; D: -; CDR3: CATTPRTKGGPIRQNTIYF; DNA: TGTGCCACCACGCCCCGTACAAAGGGGGGGCCTATCCGTCAAAACACCATATATTTT
length: 15; size: -; V: TRBV6-1; J: TRBJ2-3; D: TRBD2; CDR3: CASSGLAGGPDTQYF; DNA: TGTGCCAGCAGTGGACTAGCGGGAGGGCCAGATACGCAGTATTTT
length: 15; size: -; V: TRBV7-2; J: TRBJ2-3; D: -; CDR3: CASSYEVQEADTQYF; DNA: TGTGCCAGCAGCTATGAGGTGCAGGAGGCAGATACGCAGTATTTT
length: 12; size: few; V: TRBV30; J: TRBJ1-1; D: -; CDR3: CACGHMNTEAFF; DNA: TGTGCCTGCGGACATATGAACACTGAAGCTTTCTTT
length: 13; size: -; V: TRBV29-1; J: TRBJ2-5; D: TRBD1; CDR3: CSQRQGAVETQYF; DNA: TGCAGCCAACGACAGGGGGCGGTGGAGACCCAGTACTTC
length: 13; size: -; V: TRBV19; J: TRBJ2-5; D: TRBD2; CDR3: CASKASGIETQYF; DNA: TGTGCCAGTAAGGCTAGCGGGATAGAGACCCAGTACTTC
length: 12; size: -; V: TRBV6-6; J: TRBJ1-2; D: TRBD1; CDR3: CASSYSGSDREW; DNA: TGTGCCAGCAGTTACTCGGGGTCGGACAGGGAGTGG
length: 15; size: -; V: TRBV19; J: TRBJ1-2; D: -; CDR3: CASSIFSQANYGYTF; DNA: TGTGCCAGTAGTATCTTTTCCCAGGCCAACTATGGCTACACCTTC
length: 15; size: -; V: TRBV7-7; J: TRBJ2-3; D: -; CDR3: CASSTVAATRDTQYF; DNA: TGTGCTAGCAGCACCGTAGCGGCGACAAGGGATACGCAGTATTTT
length: 17; size: -; V: TRBV9; J: TRBJ2-1; D: TRBD2; CDR3: CASSPHLTSGRGNEQFF; DNA: TGTGCCAGCAGCCCTCATCTGACTAGCGGGAGGGGTAATGAGCAGTTCTTC